This TCR beta chain comes out of a study of T-cell memory formation after mild COVID-19. Turning to the study itself: TCR clusters were mostly donor specific.

To note about this clonotype: Its target is unknown.

Findings and caveats of the study: The finding that pre-infection memory included some responding clones suggested that cross-reactive memory joined.

CDR1 is SNHLY, CDR2 FYNNEI, per germline. The CDR3 spans 13 residues. The V end was cut by 4 bases, the J end by 3 bases, with 9 bases between. Each CDR3 protein gets one entry after TCRdb re-called the 5' RACE reads with MiXCR. The table lists roughly 480,000 distinct CDR3 sequences, 20% to 30% of them singletons. The TCR originated in an adult woman who had mild COVID-19 (a few samples of this study predate the infection). Cell type and time point are not known. The material sequenced was PBMCs or a T cell subset sorted from them (not recorded which). J is TRBJ1-1 and V is TRBV2; D is unclear. This CDR3 is CASSGDSYTEAFF. The CDR3 DNA reads TGTGCCAGCAGTGGCGACTCATACACTGAAGCTTTCTTT.